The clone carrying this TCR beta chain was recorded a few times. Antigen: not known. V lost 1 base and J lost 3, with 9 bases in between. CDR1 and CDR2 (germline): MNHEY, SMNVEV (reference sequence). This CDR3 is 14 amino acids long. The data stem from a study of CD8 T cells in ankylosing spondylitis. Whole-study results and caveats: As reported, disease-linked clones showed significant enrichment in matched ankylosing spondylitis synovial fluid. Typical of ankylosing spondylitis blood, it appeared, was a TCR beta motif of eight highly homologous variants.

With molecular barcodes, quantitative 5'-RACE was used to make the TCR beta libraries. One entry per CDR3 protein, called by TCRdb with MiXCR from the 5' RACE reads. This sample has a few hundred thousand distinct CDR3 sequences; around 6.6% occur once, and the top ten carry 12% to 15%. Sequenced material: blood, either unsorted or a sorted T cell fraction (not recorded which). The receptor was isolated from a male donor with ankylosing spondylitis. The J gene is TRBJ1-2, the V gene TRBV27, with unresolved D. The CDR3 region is CASSLYPDYYGYTF. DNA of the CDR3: TGTGCCAGCAGTTTATACCCGGATTACTATGGCTACACCTTC.